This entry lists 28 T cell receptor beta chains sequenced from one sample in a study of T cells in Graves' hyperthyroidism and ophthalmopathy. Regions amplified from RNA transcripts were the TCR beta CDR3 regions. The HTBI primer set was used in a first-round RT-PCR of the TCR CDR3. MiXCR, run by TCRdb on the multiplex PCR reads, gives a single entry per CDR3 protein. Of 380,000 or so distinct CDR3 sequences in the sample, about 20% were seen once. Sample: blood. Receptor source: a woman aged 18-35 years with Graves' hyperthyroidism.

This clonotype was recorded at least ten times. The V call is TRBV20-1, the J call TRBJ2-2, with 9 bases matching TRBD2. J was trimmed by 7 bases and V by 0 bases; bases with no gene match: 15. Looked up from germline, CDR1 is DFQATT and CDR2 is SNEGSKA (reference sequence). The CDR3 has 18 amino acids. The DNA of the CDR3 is TGCAGTGCTAGAGATCAAAGGGCTAGCGGGGCTAGTGGCGGGGAGCTGTTTTTT. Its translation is CSARDQRASGASGGELFF.

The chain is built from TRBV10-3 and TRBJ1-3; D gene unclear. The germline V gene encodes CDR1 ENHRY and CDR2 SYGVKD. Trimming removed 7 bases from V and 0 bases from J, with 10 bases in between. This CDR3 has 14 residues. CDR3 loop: CAITPAGSGNTIYF. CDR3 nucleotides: TGTGCCATCACACCGGCGGGCTCTGGAAACACCATATATTTT.

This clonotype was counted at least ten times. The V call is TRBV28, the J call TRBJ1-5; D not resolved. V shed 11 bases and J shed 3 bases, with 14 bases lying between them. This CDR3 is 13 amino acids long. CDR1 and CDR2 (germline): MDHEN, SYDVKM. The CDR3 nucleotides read TGTGCCTCCTCGGGGATGGTCAATCAGCCCCAGCATTTT. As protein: CASSGMVNQPQHF.

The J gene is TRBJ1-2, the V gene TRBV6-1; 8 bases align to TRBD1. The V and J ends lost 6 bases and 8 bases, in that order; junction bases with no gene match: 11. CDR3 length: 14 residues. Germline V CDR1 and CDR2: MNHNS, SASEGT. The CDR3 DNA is TGTGCCAGCAGGGACAGGGACATGGGAGGCGGCTACACCTTC. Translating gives CASRDRDMGGGYTF.

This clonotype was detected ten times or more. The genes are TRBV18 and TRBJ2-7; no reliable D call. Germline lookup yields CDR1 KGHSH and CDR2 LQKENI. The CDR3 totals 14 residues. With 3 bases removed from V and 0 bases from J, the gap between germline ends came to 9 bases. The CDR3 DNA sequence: TGTGCCAGCTCACCGCGAAGGAGCTCCTACGAGCAGTACTTC. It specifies CASSPRRSSYEQYF. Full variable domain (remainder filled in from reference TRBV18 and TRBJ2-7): NAGVMQNPRHLVRRRGQEARLRCSPMKGHSHVYWYRQLPEEGLKFMVYLQKENIIDESGMPKERFSAEFPKEGPSILRIQQVVRGDSAAYFCASSPRRSSYEQYFGPGTRLTVT.

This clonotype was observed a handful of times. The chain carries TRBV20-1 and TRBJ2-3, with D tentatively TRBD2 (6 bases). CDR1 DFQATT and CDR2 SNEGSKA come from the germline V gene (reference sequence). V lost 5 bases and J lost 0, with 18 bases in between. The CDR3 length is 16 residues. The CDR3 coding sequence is TGCAGTGCTTGCCGGACTACCTCCTACAGCACAGATACGCAGTATTTT. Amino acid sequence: CSACRTTSYSTDTQYF.

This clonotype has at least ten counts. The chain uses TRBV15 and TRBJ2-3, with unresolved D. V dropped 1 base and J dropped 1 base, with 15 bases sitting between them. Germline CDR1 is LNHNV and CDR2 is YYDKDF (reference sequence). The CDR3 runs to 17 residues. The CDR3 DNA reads TGTGCCACCAGCAGAGCGAGGCCTGGGATCGGCACAGATACGCAGTATTTT. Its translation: CATSRARPGIGTDTQYF.

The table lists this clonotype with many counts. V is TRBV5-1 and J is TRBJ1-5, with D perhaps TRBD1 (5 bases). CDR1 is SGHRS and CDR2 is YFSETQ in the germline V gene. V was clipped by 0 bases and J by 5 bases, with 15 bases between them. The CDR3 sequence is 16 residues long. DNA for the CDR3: TGCGCCAGCAGCTTGGCCCCCAGGGATGGGGATCAGCCCCAGCATTTT. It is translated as CASSLAPRDGDQPQHF.

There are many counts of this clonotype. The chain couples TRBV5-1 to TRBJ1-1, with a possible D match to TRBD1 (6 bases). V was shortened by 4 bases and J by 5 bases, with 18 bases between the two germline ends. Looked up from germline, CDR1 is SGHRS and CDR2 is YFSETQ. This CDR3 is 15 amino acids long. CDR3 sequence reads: CASSPPAGGRTEAFF. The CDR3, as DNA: TGCGCCAGCAGCCCCCCCGCCGGGGGGCGAACTGAAGCTTTCTTT. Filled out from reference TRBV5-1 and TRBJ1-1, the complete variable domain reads KAGVTQTPRYLIKTRGQQVTLSCSPISGHRSVSWYQQTPGQGLQFLFEYFSETQRNKGNFPGRFSGRQFSNSRSEMNVSTLELGDSALYLCASSPPAGGRTEAFFGQGTRLTVV.

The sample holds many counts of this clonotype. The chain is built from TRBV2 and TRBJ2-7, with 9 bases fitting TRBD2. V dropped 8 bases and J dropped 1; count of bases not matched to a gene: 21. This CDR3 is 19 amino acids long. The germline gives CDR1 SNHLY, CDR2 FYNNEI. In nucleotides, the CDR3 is TGTGCCAGCTCGGGGCGGTGGCTAGCGGGGACCAGCGGATCCTACGAGCAGTACTTC. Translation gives CASSGRWLAGTSGSYEQYF. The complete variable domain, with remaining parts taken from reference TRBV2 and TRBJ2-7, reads EPEVTQTPSHQVTQMGQEVILRCVPISNHLYFYWYRQILGQKVEFLVSFYNNEISEKSEIFDDQFSVERPDGSNFTLKIRSTKLEDSAMYFCASSGRWLAGTSGSYEQYFGPGTRLTVT.

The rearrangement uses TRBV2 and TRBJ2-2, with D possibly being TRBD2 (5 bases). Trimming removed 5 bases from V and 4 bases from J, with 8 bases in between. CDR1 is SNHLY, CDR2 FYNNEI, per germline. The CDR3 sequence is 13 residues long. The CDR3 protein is CASSRTSTGELFF. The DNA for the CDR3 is TGTGCCAGCAGTAGAACTAGCACCGGGGAGCTGTTTTTT. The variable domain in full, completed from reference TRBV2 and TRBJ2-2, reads EPEVTQTPSHQVTQMGQEVILRCVPISNHLYFYWYRQILGQKVEFLVSFYNNEISEKSEIFDDQFSVERPDGSNFTLKIRSTKLEDSAMYFCASSRTSTGELFFGEGSRLTVL.

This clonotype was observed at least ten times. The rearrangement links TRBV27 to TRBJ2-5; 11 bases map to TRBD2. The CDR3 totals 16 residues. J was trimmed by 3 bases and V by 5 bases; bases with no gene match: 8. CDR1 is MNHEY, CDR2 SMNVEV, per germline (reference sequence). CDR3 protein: CASSPVLLAGEETQYF. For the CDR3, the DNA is TGTGCCAGCAGTCCCGTCCTACTAGCGGGGGAAGAGACCCAGTACTTC.

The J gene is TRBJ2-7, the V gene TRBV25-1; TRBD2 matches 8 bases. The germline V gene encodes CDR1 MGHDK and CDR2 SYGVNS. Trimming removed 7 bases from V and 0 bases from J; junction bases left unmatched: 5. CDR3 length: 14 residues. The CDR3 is CASTGGLSSYEQYF. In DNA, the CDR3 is TGTGCCAGCACGGGGGGGCTGAGCTCCTACGAGCAGTACTTC.

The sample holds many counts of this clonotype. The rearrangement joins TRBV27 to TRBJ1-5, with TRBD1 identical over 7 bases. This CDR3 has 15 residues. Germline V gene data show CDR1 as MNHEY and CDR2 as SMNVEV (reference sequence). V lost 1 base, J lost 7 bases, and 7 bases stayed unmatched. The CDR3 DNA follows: TGTGCCAGCAGTTTATGGGGAGGGGGCGGCCAGCCCCAGCATTTT. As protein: CASSLWGGGGQPQHF.

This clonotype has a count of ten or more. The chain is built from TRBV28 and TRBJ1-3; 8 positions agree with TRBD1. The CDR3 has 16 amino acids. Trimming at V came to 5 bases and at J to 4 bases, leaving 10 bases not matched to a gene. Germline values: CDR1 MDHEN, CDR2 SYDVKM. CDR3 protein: CASSVSGQGAGNTIYF. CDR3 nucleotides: TGTGCCAGCAGTGTATCAGGACAGGGCGCGGGAAACACCATATATTTT.

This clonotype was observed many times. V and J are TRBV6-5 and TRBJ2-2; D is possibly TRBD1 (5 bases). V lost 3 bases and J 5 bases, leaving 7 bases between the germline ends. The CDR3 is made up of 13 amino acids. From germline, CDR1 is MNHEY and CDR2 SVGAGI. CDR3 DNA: TGTGCCAGCAGTTATAAGGGGACCGGGGAGCTGTTTTTT. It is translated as CASSYKGTGELFF.

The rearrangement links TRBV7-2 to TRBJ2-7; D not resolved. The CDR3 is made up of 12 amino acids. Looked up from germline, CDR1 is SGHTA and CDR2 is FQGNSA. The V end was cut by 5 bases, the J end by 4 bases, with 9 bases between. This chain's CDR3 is CASSPKSYEQYF. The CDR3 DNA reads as TGTGCCAGCAGCCCTAAGTCTTACGAGCAGTACTTC.

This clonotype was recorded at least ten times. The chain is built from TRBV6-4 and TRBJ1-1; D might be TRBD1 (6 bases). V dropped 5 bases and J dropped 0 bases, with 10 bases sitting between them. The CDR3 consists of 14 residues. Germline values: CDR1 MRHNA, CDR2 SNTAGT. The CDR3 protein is CASSPGAMNTEAFF. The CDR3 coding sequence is TGTGCCAGCAGTCCGGGGGCGATGAACACTGAAGCTTTCTTT.

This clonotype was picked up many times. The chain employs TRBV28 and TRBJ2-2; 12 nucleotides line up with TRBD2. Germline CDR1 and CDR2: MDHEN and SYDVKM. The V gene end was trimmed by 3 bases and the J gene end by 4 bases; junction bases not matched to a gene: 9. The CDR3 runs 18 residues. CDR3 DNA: TGTGCCAGCAGTTTTCTGGCTAGCGGGGGGGCCGTCACCGGGGAGCTGTTTTTT. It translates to CASSFLASGGAVTGELFF. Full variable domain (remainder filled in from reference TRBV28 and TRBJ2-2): DVKVTQSSRYLVKRTGEKVFLECVQDMDHENMFWYRQDPGLGLRLIYFSYDVKMKEKGDIPEGYSVSREKKERFSLILESASTNQTSMYLCASSFLASGGAVTGELFFGEGSRLTVL.

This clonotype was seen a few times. The CDR3 sequence is CASSLGLEQGWTNTEAFF. CDR3 nucleotides: TGTGCCAGCAGCTTAGGTCTCGAACAGGGGTGGACGAACACTGAAGCTTTCTTT. The rearrangement joins TRBV11-1 to TRBJ1-1, with 7 bases aligning to TRBD1. V shed 1 base, J shed 1 base, and the junction held 12 bases outside the gene matches. The CDR3 loop spans 18 amino acids. CDR1 and CDR2 (germline): SGHAT, FQDESV (reference sequence). Filled out from reference TRBV11-1 and TRBJ1-1, the complete variable domain reads EAEVAQSPRYKITEKSQAVAFWCDPISGHATLYWYRQILGQGPELLVQFQDESVVDDSQLPKDRFSAERLKGVDSTLKIQPAELGDSAMYLCASSLGLEQGWTNTEAFFGQGTRLTVV.

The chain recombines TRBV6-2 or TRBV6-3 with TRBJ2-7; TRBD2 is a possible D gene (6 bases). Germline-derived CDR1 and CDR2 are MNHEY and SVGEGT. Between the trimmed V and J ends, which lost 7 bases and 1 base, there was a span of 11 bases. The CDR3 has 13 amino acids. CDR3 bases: TGTGCCAGCACAGTTAGCGGATCCTACGAGCAGTACTTC. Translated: CASTVSGSYEQYF.

The DNA of the CDR3 is TGTGCCAGCAGCTTGGGTTCACGCGCTGAAGCTTTCTTT. Residues: CASSLGSRAEAFF. The chain employs TRBV7-9 and TRBJ1-1; the D is unclear. The V gene lost 3 bases and the J gene lost 6 bases, with 11 bases spanning the gap. Looked up from germline, CDR1 is SEHNR and CDR2 is FQNEAQ (reference sequence). This CDR3 contains 13 residues.

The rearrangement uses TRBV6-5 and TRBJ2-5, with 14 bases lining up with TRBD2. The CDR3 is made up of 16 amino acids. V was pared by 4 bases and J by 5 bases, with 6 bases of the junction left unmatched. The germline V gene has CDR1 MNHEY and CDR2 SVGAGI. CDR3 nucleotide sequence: TGTGCCAGCAGTTCCCCGGGACTAGCGGGAGAGGAGACCCAGTACTTC. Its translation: CASSSPGLAGEETQYF.

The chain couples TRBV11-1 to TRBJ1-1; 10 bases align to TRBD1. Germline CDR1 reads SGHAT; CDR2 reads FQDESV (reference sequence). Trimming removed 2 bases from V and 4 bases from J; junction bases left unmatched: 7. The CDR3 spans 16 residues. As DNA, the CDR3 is TGTGCCAGCAGCTTACCAACTGGACAGGGGGGCACTGAAGCTTTCTTT. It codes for CASSLPTGQGGTEAFF.

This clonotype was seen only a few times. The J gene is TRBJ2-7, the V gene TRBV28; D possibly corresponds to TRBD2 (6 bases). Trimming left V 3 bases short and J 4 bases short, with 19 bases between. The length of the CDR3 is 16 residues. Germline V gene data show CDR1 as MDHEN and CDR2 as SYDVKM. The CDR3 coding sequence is TGTGCCAGCAGTTTTATCCCTTGGACGGGAGCGTACGAGCAGTACTTC. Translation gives CASSFIPWTGAYEQYF.

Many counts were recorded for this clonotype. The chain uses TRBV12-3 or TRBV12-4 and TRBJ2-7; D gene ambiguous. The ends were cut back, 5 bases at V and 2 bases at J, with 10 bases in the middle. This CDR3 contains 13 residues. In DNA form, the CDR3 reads TGTGCCAGCAGTACCGGGTCGGCCTACGAGCAGTACTTC. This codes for CASSTGSAYEQYF.

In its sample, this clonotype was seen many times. This chain's CDR3 is CASYLIRDGYTF. Here the CDR3 DNA reads TGTGCCAGTTACCTCATCAGGGATGGCTACACCTTC. V is TRBV19 and J is TRBJ1-2, with D tentatively TRBD1 (5 bases). V lost 8 bases and J lost 6, with 13 bases in between. The V gene's germline CDR1 is LNHDA and CDR2 SQIVND (reference sequence). The CDR3 runs to 12 residues.

The CDR3 loop reads CAWSGGGLGETQYF. The CDR3 DNA sequence: TGTGCCTGGAGTGGCGGGGGGCTGGGGGAGACCCAGTACTTC. The V gene is TRBV30, the J gene TRBJ2-5, with 8 bases aligning to TRBD2. The CDR3 sequence is 14 residues long. V was clipped by 1 base and J by 5 bases; unmatched bases: 6. CDR1 is GTSNPN and CDR2 is SVGIG in the germline V gene (reference sequence).